This entry lists 29 T cell receptor beta chains sequenced from one sample in a study of Ad26.COV2.S vaccination and SARS-CoV-2 variants. Clones were read by immunoSEQ multiplex PCR, and TCRdb kept only the in-frame ones, dropping some. Found here are about 400,000 clones, about 88% of them singletons; the top ten hold about 2%. Treatment defined: over 15 received Ad26.COV2.S at low or high dose, single or two shots; about 5 received placebo; per-sample allocation not given. Day 63 after the first vaccine or placebo injection was the time point for sampling. Here the sequenced sample was peripheral blood, taken in a trial of Ad26.COV2.S vaccine versus placebo. Receptors were obtained from a person between 18 and 65 years old who received the Ad26.COV2.S COVID-19 vaccine or a placebo.

The sample holds one count of this clone. The rearrangement uses TRBV4-1 and TRBJ2-1; 12 nucleotides agree with TRBD2. With 4 bases clipped from V and 9 bases from J, the junction kept 10 bases outside the gene matches. The CDR3 sequence is 16 residues long. Germline CDR1 is MGHRA and CDR2 is YSYEKL. CDR3: CASSRMTSGRMGEQFF. CDR3 coding DNA: TGCGCCAGCAGCCGAATGACTAGCGGGAGAATGGGTGAGCAGTTCTTC.

This clone was counted once. The chain couples TRBV2 to TRBJ1-5, with D maybe TRBD1 (6 bases). V was trimmed by 6 bases and J by 2 bases, leaving 14 bases between them. This CDR3 contains 15 residues. Germline V gene sequence: CDR1 SNHLY, CDR2 FYNNEI. CDR3 bases: TGTGCCAGCAGACCCACAGGGTCCGGCAATCAGCCCCAGCATTTT. Encoded protein: CASRPTGSGNQPQHF.

This clone was seen a single time. This chain links TRBV21-1 with TRBJ1-5; the tabulated D call, TRBD1, remains unverified against the DNA. TRBV21-1 is assigned pseudogene status. The CDR3 is 15 amino acids. CDR3 in amino acids: CASSVNRGNNQPQHF. The CDR3 DNA follows: TGTGCCAGCAGTGTAAATAGGGGTAACAATCAGCCCCAGCATTTT.

This chain links TRBV3-1 (or the pseudogene TRBV3-2) with TRBJ2-7, with TRBD2 matching over 7 bases. CDR3 size: 14 residues. Germline lookup yields CDR1 LGHDT and CDR2 YNNKEL (reference sequence). With V trimmed by 2 bases and J by 2 bases, 3 bases remained unmatched. DNA for the CDR3: TGTGCCAGCAGCCAATCTAGCGGCCCCTACGAGCAGTACTTC. This translates into CASSQSSGPYEQYF.

V gene TRBV15 combines with J gene TRBJ1-2; no reliable D call. The length of the CDR3 is 14 residues. The V gene lost 0 bases and the J gene lost 3 bases, with 8 bases spanning the gap. Per germline, CDR1 LNHNV and CDR2 YYDKDF (reference sequence). CDR3 in DNA: TGTGCCACCAGCAGAGATAACCCAGACTATGGCTACACCTTC. Translating it yields CATSRDNPDYGYTF.

This chain links TRBV29-1 with TRBJ1-1; 7 bases are a match to TRBD1. This CDR3 region has 13 residues. Germline V gene lookup returns CDR1 SQVTM and CDR2 ANQGSEA. V gave up 6 bases and J gave up 1 base; unmatched junction bases: 5. The CDR3 DNA reads TGCAGCGTGAGGGGACAGCCGAACACTGAAGCTTTCTTT. Translated, it gives CSVRGQPNTEAFF.

The chain employs TRBV5-1 and TRBJ2-5, with no clear D. Trimming removed 0 bases at V and 5 bases at J, with 11 bases between. Germline V gives CDR1 SGHRS, CDR2 YFSETQ. This CDR3 contains 14 residues. The CDR3 sequence is CASSLGRSRETQYF. The CDR3 DNA is TGCGCCAGCAGCTTGGGACGGTCCAGGGAGACCCAGTACTTC.

V usage is TRBV6-2 or TRBV6-3 and J usage is TRBJ2-1, with 10 bases lining up with TRBD2. Germline CDR1 is MNHEY and CDR2 is SVGEGT. Germline trimming cut 5 bases from V and 14 bases from J; bases unmatched to any gene: 6. This CDR3 is 12 amino acids long. As DNA, the CDR3 is TGTGCCAGCAGTCTAGCGGGAGTATATGAGTTCTTC. It is translated as CASSLAGVYEFF.

V is TRBV4-1 and J is TRBJ2-7, with 8 bases aligning to TRBD2. V lost 4 bases and J lost 4; bases outside the gene matches: 6. This CDR3 has 14 amino acids. The V gene's germline CDR1 is MGHRA and CDR2 YSYEKL. The CDR3 nucleotides read TGCGCCAGCAGCCCCCTTGGGACTAGTTACGAGCAGTACTTC. This gives the protein CASSPLGTSYEQYF.

This clone was observed a handful of times. The rearrangement links TRBV3-1 (or the pseudogene TRBV3-2) to TRBJ1-6, with D perhaps matching TRBD1 (6 bases). Trimming stripped 4 bases from V and 7 bases from J, with 17 bases between. The CDR3 spans 16 residues. The germline gives CDR1 LGHDT, CDR2 YNNKEL (reference sequence). Here the CDR3 DNA reads TGTGCCAGCAGCCGAGCAACGACAGGCCAAAATTCACCCCTCCACTTT. Translating gives CASSRATTGQNSPLHF.

The chain employs TRBV28 and TRBJ2-1; D assignment may be TRBD1 or TRBD2 (6 bases each). This CDR3 is built from 17 residues. The germline V gene has CDR1 MDHEN and CDR2 SYDVKM. V lost 1 base and J 11 bases, leaving 24 bases between the germline ends. CDR3 loop: CASSLSGRGLPGLKQFF. The CDR3, as DNA: TGTGCCAGCAGTTTATCGGGCCGGGGGCTTCCGGGACTTAAGCAGTTCTTC.

V is TRBV3-1 (or the pseudogene TRBV3-2) and J is TRBJ2-7; TRBD2 matches 10 bases. The V and J ends lost 4 bases and 2 bases, in that order; junction bases with no gene match: 5. This CDR3 region has 15 residues. CDR1 and CDR2 from the germline V gene are LGHDT and YNNKEL (reference sequence). The CDR3 coding sequence is TGTGCCAGCAGCCCAGGACTAGCGGAGACCTACGAGCAGTACTTC. Translation gives CASSPGLAETYEQYF.

This clone has a single count. This chain connects TRBV5-6 to TRBJ1-1, with 7 positions matching TRBD1. CDR1 and CDR2 (germline): SGHDT, YYEEEE. Trimming cost V 3 bases and J 0 bases; bases outside gene matches: 14. The CDR3 extends over 18 amino acids. The chain's CDR3 is CASSSPIEDRRMNTEAFF. The CDR3 coding sequence is TGTGCCAGCAGCTCCCCCATCGAGGACAGGCGAATGAACACTGAAGCTTTCTTT.

The chain carries TRBV6-5 and TRBJ2-7, with D tentatively TRBD2 (5 bases). This CDR3 contains 14 residues. Germline-derived CDR1 and CDR2 are MNHEY and SVGAGI. The germline V and J ends were trimmed by 5 bases and 4 bases, with 15 bases remaining between them. The CDR3 is CASSRLSRGYEQYF. The CDR3 DNA reads TGTGCCAGCAGTCGACTTTCACGGGGATACGAGCAGTACTTC.

The rearrangement uses TRBV7-9 and TRBJ1-3; TRBD1 is a possible D gene (5 bases). Germline V gives CDR1 SEHNR, CDR2 FQNEAQ (reference sequence). This CDR3 comprises 14 residues. Trimming removed 4 bases from V and 4 bases from J, with 11 bases in between. The CDR3 spells CASSSPREGNTIYF. Here the CDR3 DNA reads TGTGCCAGCAGCTCGCCCAGGGAGGGAAACACCATATATTTT.

The chain joins TRBV6-2 or TRBV6-3 to TRBJ1-4, with D tentatively TRBD1 (5 bases). CDR3 length: 13 amino acids. The germline V gene encodes CDR1 MNHEY and CDR2 SVGEGT. The ends were cut back, 6 bases at V and 10 bases at J, with 15 bases in the middle. CDR3 sequence reads: CASSPGRGGKLFF. In nucleotides, the CDR3 is TGTGCCAGCAGCCCGGGGCGAGGTGGAAAACTGTTTTTT.

Note on this clone: Other DNA sequences within the sample encode an identical CDR3. V gene TRBV5-6 combines with J gene TRBJ2-3; weak D call: TRBD2 (5 bases). This CDR3 is 13 amino acids long. Trimming removed 0 bases from V and 3 bases from J, with 5 bases in between. Germline loops: CDR1 SGHDT, CDR2 YYEEEE. CDR3 protein: CASSLAGTDTQYF. Here the CDR3 DNA reads TGTGCCAGCAGCTTGGCGGGGACAGATACGCAGTATTTT.

The rearrangement uses TRBV19 and TRBJ1-2; weak D call: TRBD1 (6 bases). V was pared by 8 bases and J by 7 bases, with 20 bases between. The CDR3 loop spans 14 amino acids. Per the germline V gene, CDR1 is LNHDA and CDR2 is SQIVND (reference sequence). The CDR3 spells CASLGASGVSGYTF. CDR3 DNA sequence: TGTGCCAGTTTAGGCGCGTCAGGGGTAAGTGGCTACACCTTC.

This chain uses TRBV15 with TRBJ1-4, with TRBD1 as a possible D gene (5 bases). The CDR3 length is 16 residues. Germline-derived CDR1 and CDR2 are LNHNV and YYDKDF (reference sequence). The V end was cut by 6 bases, the J end by 3 bases, with 17 bases between. CDR3 region: CATRNRHGGANEKLFF. DNA of the CDR3: TGTGCCACCAGAAATCGGCACGGGGGAGCTAATGAAAAACTGTTTTTT. The full variable domain, in which reference TRBV15 and TRBJ1-4 provide the parts outside the CDR3, is DAMVIQNPRYQVTQFGKPVTLSCSQTLNHNVMYWYQQKSSQAPKLLFHYYDKDFNNEADTPDNFQSRRPNTSFCFLDIRSPGLGDTAMYLCATRNRHGGANEKLFFGSGTQLSVL.

The chain has TRBV10-3 and TRBJ1-4; D may be TRBD1 (5 bases). The germline V gene has CDR1 ENHRY and CDR2 SYGVKD. The V end lost 6 bases, the J end lost 7 bases, and 9 bases lay between the germline ends. This CDR3 has 12 residues. CDR3 in amino acids: CAISLRGEKLFF. For the CDR3, the DNA is TGTGCCATCAGCTTGAGGGGTGAAAAACTGTTTTTT.

Written as DNA, the CDR3 is TGTGCCAGCAGTTTGGGCGGAAATAACTATGGCTACACCTTC. As protein: CASSLGGNNYGYTF. The chain joins TRBV28 to TRBJ1-2; D gene uncertain. This CDR3 spans 14 amino acids. Germline V gives CDR1 MDHEN, CDR2 SYDVKM. With 3 bases removed from V and 1 base from J, the gap between germline ends came to 9 bases.

Written as DNA, the CDR3 is TGTGCCAGCCGGGACAGCCGAAGGGGAAACTACGAGCAGTACTTC. Protein product: CASRDSRRGNYEQYF. V and J are TRBV6-5 and TRBJ2-7; TRBD1 matches at 7 bases. The germline V gene encodes CDR1 MNHEY and CDR2 SVGAGI. The J segment lost 3 bases and the V segment lost 8 bases, leaving 13 bases of the junction unmatched. The CDR3 runs to 15 residues.

The chain recombines TRBV12-3 or TRBV12-4 with TRBJ2-7, with D unresolved. This CDR3 contains 13 residues. Trimming removed 1 base at V and 3 bases at J, with 7 bases between. CDR3 in amino acids: CASSLELNYEQYF. CDR3 DNA sequence: TGTGCCAGCAGTTTAGAACTTAACTACGAGCAGTACTTC.

A single count supports this clone. This chain joins TRBV19 and TRBJ1-2; D is possibly TRBD1 (6 bases). Germline assignment: CDR1 LNHDA and CDR2 SQIVND (reference sequence). Trimming removed 3 bases at V and 7 bases at J, with 18 bases between. The CDR3 loop spans 15 amino acids. The CDR3 DNA reads TGTGCCAGTAGTATCAAGGTGGGGGCGCGGTTTGGCTACACCTTC. This codes for CASSIKVGARFGYTF. The whole variable domain, filled in from reference TRBV19 and TRBJ1-2, reads DGGITQSPKYLFRKEGQNVTLSCEQNLNHDAMYWYRQDPGQGLRLIYYSQIVNDFQKGDIAEGYSVSREKKESFPLTVTSAQKNPTAFYLCASSIKVGARFGYTFGSGTRLTVV.

V gene TRBV18 combines with J gene TRBJ2-2, with no clear D. Germline CDR1 and CDR2: KGHSH and LQKENI. The CDR3 spans 12 residues. V gave up 3 bases and J gave up 1 base, with 0 bases separating them. In DNA form, the CDR3 reads TGTGCCAGCTCACCGAACACCGGGGAGCTGTTTTTT. Translated: CASSPNTGELFF.

This clone was seen a handful of times. V usage is TRBV7-9 and J usage is TRBJ1-5, with D hard to call. This CDR3 has 14 amino acids. Trimming pared 1 base from V and 7 bases from J, leaving 11 bases between. Germline V gene lookup returns CDR1 SEHNR and CDR2 FQNEAQ (reference sequence). This CDR3 reads CASSLGSKEQPQHF. Here the CDR3 DNA reads TGTGCCAGCAGCTTAGGGTCCAAGGAACAGCCCCAGCATTTT.

The rearrangement links TRBV3-1 (or the pseudogene TRBV3-2) to TRBJ2-7; D perhaps matches TRBD2 (7 bases). V lost 3 bases and J lost 1, with 13 bases in between. There are 15 residues in the CDR3. Per the germline V gene, CDR1 is LGHDT and CDR2 is YNNKEL (reference sequence). This CDR3 reads CASSHGGLGSYEQYF. CDR3 sequence (DNA): TGTGCCAGCAGCCACGGGGGGCTAGGATCCTACGAGCAGTACTTC.

The chain employs TRBV27 and TRBJ1-1; tentative D call: TRBD1 (5 bases). This CDR3 comprises 14 residues. V lost 5 bases, J lost 0 bases, and 10 bases lay in between. CDR1 and CDR2 from the germline V gene are MNHEY and SMNVEV (reference sequence). The CDR3: CASSPGTMNTEAFF. The CDR3 nucleotides read TGTGCCAGCAGTCCAGGGACGATGAACACTGAAGCTTTCTTT.

This chain uses TRBV7-2 with TRBJ2-2; weak D call: TRBD1 (6 bases). The germline V gene encodes CDR1 SGHTA and CDR2 FQGNSA. V dropped 3 bases and J dropped 4 bases, with 18 bases sitting between them. This CDR3 is built from 17 residues. Here the CDR3 DNA reads TGTGCCAGCAGCTTCCTCTCGTCGGGGACATCCACCGGGGAGCTGTTTTTT. It translates to CASSFLSSGTSTGELFF.